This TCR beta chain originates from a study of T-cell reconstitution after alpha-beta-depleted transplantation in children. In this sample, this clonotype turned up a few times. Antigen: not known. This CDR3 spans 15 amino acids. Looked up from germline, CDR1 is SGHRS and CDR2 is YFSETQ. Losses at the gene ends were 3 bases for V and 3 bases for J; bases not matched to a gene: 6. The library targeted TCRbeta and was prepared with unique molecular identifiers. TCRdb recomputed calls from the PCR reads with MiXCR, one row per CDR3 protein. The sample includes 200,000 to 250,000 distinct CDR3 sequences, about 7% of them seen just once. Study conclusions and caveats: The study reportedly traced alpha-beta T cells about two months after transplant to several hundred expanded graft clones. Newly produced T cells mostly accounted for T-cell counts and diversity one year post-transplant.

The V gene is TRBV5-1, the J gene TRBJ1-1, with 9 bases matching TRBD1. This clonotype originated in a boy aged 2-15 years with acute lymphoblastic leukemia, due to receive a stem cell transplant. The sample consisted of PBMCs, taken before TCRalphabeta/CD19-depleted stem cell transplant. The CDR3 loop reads CASSWGDREDTEAFF. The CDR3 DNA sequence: TGCGCCAGCAGCTGGGGGGACAGGGAAGACACTGAAGCTTTCTTT. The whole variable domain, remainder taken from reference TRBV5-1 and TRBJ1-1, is KAGVTQTPRYLIKTRGQQVTLSCSPISGHRSVSWYQQTPGQGLQFLFEYFSETQRNKGNFPGRFSGRQFSNSRSEMNVSTLELGDSALYLCASSWGDREDTEAFFGQGTRLTVV.